The 9 T cell receptor beta chains below all came from one sample that was sequenced in a study of beta chain features in type 1 diabetes. What was sequenced were expressed TCRB transcripts, since all of the isolated RNA had been reverse transcribed. Sequencing was performed with immunoSEQ multiplex PCR; in TCRdb, only in-frame clones are kept and a portion is missing. Found here are roughly 450,000 clones, roughly 10% of them singletons; the top ten hold 0.045% to 0.06%. Sequencing was done on a sample of naive CD4+ T cells from blood. The receptors were gathered from a woman aged 18-35 years in good health.

This clone was detected only a few times. J is TRBJ2-3 and V is TRBV5-4, with D tentatively TRBD2 (5 bases). This CDR3 has 16 amino acids. In germline, CDR1 is SGHNT, CDR2 YYREEE (reference sequence). The V end lost 5 bases, the J end lost 2 bases, and 18 bases lay between the germline ends. CDR3: CASSFRLSPVTDTQYF. Written as DNA, the CDR3 is TGTGCCAGCAGTTTTAGACTATCTCCAGTCACAGATACGCAGTATTTT. The complete variable domain, with remaining parts taken from reference TRBV5-4 and TRBJ2-3, reads ETGVTQSPTHLIKTRGQQVTLRCSSQSGHNTVSWYQQALGQGPQFIFQYYREEENGRGNFPPRFSGLQFPNYSSELNVNALELDDSALYLCASSFRLSPVTDTQYFGPGTRLTVL.

This clone showed up just a few times. The chain links TRBV6-1 to TRBJ1-2; 8 bases are a match to TRBD1. From germline, CDR1 is MNHNS and CDR2 SASEGT. There are 15 residues in the CDR3. V was clipped by 6 bases and J by 4 bases; unmatched bases: 10. The CDR3 DNA sequence: TGTGCCAGCAGGCGCGGACAGGGAGGGACCTATGGCTACACCTTC. Translation: CASRRGQGGTYGYTF.

This clone appeared a few times. The chain couples TRBV2 to TRBJ2-1; 7 bases are a match to TRBD2. This CDR3 region has 15 residues. In germline, CDR1 is SNHLY, CDR2 FYNNEI. The junction had 12 bases not matched to a gene; V was cut back by 10 bases and J by 3 bases. This chain's CDR3 is CAMEGKAGYYNEQFF. The CDR3 DNA reads TGTGCCATGGAAGGAAAAGCGGGGTACTACAATGAGCAGTTCTTC. Drawing the rest from reference TRBV2 and TRBJ2-1, the complete variable domain is EPEVTQTPSHQVTQMGQEVILRCVPISNHLYFYWYRQILGQKVEFLVSFYNNEISEKSEIFDDQFSVERPDGSNFTLKIRSTKLEDSAMYFCAMEGKAGYYNEQFFGPGTRLTVL.

CDR3 sequence (DNA): TGTGCCCCTACCCCAGGGTACGAGCAGTACTTC. Protein: CAPTPGYEQYF. The chain joins TRBV5-6 to TRBJ2-7; tentatively, D is TRBD1 (5 bases). The CDR3 is 11 amino acids. Trimming took off 10 bases at V and 4 bases at J, with 12 bases between the two ends. Germline-derived CDR1 and CDR2 are SGHDT and YYEEEE.

Only a few counts were recorded for this clone. The chain couples TRBV29-1 to TRBJ1-2; D is undetermined. Trimming shortened V by 2 bases and J by 1 base, and 8 bases separated the two germline ends. Germline V gene data show CDR1 as SQVTM and CDR2 as ANQGSEA. The CDR3 is 13 amino acids. CDR3: CSVEPHVNYGYTF. The CDR3 nucleotides read TGCAGCGTTGAACCGCACGTTAACTATGGCTACACCTTC.

The chain uses TRBV6-5 and TRBJ2-7; D ambiguous. The CDR3 consists of 14 residues. V lost 0 bases and J 5 bases, leaving 11 bases between the germline ends. Germline assignment: CDR1 MNHEY and CDR2 SVGAGI. CDR3 in amino acids: CASSYSDRRHEQYV. For the CDR3, the DNA is TGTGCCAGCAGTTACTCTGACCGACGACACGAGCAGTACGTC.

The CDR3: CASSQDESTSYNEQFF. The CDR3 DNA is TGTGCCAGCAGCCAAGATGAATCCACCTCCTACAATGAGCAGTTCTTC. The chain carries TRBV14 and TRBJ2-1, with D hard to call. The V end lost 0 bases, the J end lost 0 bases, and 9 bases lay between the germline ends. CDR3 length: 16 amino acids. Per the germline V gene, CDR1 is SGHDN and CDR2 is FVKESK.

This clone was observed a handful of times. The rearrangement joins TRBV14 to TRBJ1-6, with 7 positions matching TRBD1. With V trimmed by 4 bases and J by 10 bases, 7 bases remained unmatched. CDR1 and CDR2 from the germline V gene are SGHDN and FVKESK. This CDR3 spans 14 amino acids. The CDR3 DNA reads TGTGCCAGCAGCCCCGGGACAGTCCTCTCACCCCTCCACTTT. Translation: CASSPGTVLSPLHF.

This clone was seen ten or more times. J is TRBJ1-4 and V is TRBV14; D is possibly TRBD1 (6 bases). With 4 bases removed from V and 10 bases from J, the gap between germline ends came to 10 bases. CDR3 size: 12 residues. CDR1 is SGHDN and CDR2 is FVKESK in the germline V gene. The CDR3 sequence is CASSPSRGKLFF. The CDR3, as DNA: TGTGCCAGCAGCCCCTCCAGGGGAAAACTGTTTTTT.